Listed here are 5 T cell receptor beta chains from one sample, sequenced in a study of blood T cell repertoires in COVID-19. The repertoire was sequenced with immunoSEQ multiplex PCR; TCRdb's copy has only in-frame clones and lacks some. Here the sample spans under 250,000 clones, around 82% being singletons. Sequencing was done on a sample of peripheral blood. These receptors came from a young woman who had recovered from COVID-19.

J is TRBJ2-1 and V is TRBV19, with 7 bases aligning to TRBD2. Per germline, CDR1 LNHDA and CDR2 SQIVND (reference sequence). The CDR3 loop spans 15 amino acids. After removal of 6 bases from V and 6 bases from J, the junction contained 11 bases not matched to a gene. Written as DNA, the CDR3 is TGTGCCAGTAGAGTAGCGGGCGGGGCGTTCAATGAGCAGTTCTTC. It translates to CASRVAGGAFNEQFF.

This chain uses TRBV9 with TRBJ1-1, with 9 bases that match TRBD1. Germline lookup yields CDR1 SGDLS and CDR2 YYNGEE. The V and J ends lost 4 bases and 3 bases, in that order; junction bases with no gene match: 10. The CDR3 extends over 16 amino acids. The DNA of the CDR3 is TGTGCCAGCAGCCACGGGACAGGGAGACCCGACACTGAAGCTTTCTTT. As protein: CASSHGTGRPDTEAFF.

The chain is built from TRBV6-5 and TRBJ2-7; D is perhaps TRBD2 (6 bases). The germline CDR1 and CDR2 sequences are MNHEY and SVGAGI. Trimming left V 6 bases short and J 0 bases short, with 12 bases between. The CDR3 spans 14 residues. In DNA form, the CDR3 reads TGTGCCAGCAGGGGGACTCCAACCTCCTACGAGCAGTACTTC. Its protein is CASRGTPTSYEQYF.

The V call is TRBV12-5, the J call TRBJ1-2; TRBD1 might be the D (6 bases). Trimming pared 4 bases from V and 4 bases from J, leaving 19 bases between. This CDR3 region has 16 residues. Germline V gene lookup returns CDR1 LGHNT and CDR2 FRNRAP. The CDR3 loop reads CASGSSPGQGFYGYTF. For the CDR3, the DNA is TGTGCTAGTGGTTCCTCCCCGGGGCAGGGGTTCTATGGCTACACCTTC.

The genes are TRBV7-9 and TRBJ2-5; perhaps TRBD2 as D (5 bases). V lost 2 bases and J lost 5, with 12 bases in between. The CDR3 extends over 14 amino acids. Germline CDR1 SEHNR, CDR2 FQNEAQ (reference sequence). CDR3 coding DNA: TGTGCCAGCAGCTTAAGGCGAGGGTGGGAGACCCAGTACTTC. Its protein is CASSLRRGWETQYF. Looking up the rest from reference TRBV7-9 and TRBJ2-5 gives the full variable domain: DTGVSQNPRHKITKRGQNVTFRCDPISEHNRLYWYRQTLGQGPEFLTYFQNEAQLEKSRLLSDRFSAERPKGSFSTLEIQRTEQGDSAMYLCASSLRRGWETQYFGPGTRLLVL.